This T cell receptor (beta chain) was sequenced in a study of cytomegalovirus exposure and HLA in healthy donors. Study overall: For the approximately 410 genotyped donors, roughly 80% fell within the Caucasian-associated ancestry cluster.

The CDR3 is 15 residues long. CDR1 is ENHRY and CDR2 is SYGVKD in the germline V gene. The V and J ends lost 6 bases and 8 bases, in that order; junction bases with no gene match: 8. The donors, nominally healthy at sampling, likely had unrecorded immune exposures. Concerning this clone: No antigen is known for it.

The PCR had 60 Vbeta and 13 Jbeta primers. Generated by immunoSEQ multiplex PCR, the TCRdb table keeps only in-frame clones and is missing some. The data contain approximately 130,000 clones, around 86% of them singletons. Overall study results and limits: Later findings reportedly placed an Asian-associated ancestry cluster below the approximately 670-donor mean for N-insertions. Later work found most CMV-associated TCR beta chains apparently HLA-restricted.

The receptor was isolated from a young man in good health and CMV-seronegative. Material for sequencing was PBMCs. The chain combines TRBV10-3 with TRBJ2-1; 12 positions agree with TRBD2. CDR3 residues: CAISPSGGGLDEQFF. The CDR3 DNA sequence: TGTGCCATCAGCCCTAGCGGGGGGGGCCTCGATGAGCAGTTCTTC.